This T cell receptor (beta chain) comes out of a study of blood T cell repertoires in COVID-19. Looking at the study overall: From the United States, Italy and Spain came samples of acute and convalescent COVID-19. T cells, B-cell-depleted T cells, or PBMCs provided the cDNA or gDNA that served as material.

This clone was seen just once. Trimming took 4 bases from V and 1 from J; bases not matched to a gene: 11. There are 17 residues in the CDR3. CDR1 and CDR2 (germline): LNHDA, SQIVND (reference sequence). How the authors handled the data: Nucleated cell counts were estimated from reference gene primer amplification. The protocol was immunoSEQ multiplex PCR, while the TCRdb copy is restricted to in-frame clones and leaves out a portion. V and J calls and clone size are as listed in that table; D and trimming were resolved from the DNA. Of under 130,000 clones in the sample, around 91% were seen once. The source of this sequence is a woman older than 75 with acute or convalescent COVID-19. The chain joins TRBV19 to TRBJ1-2; 8 nucleotides agree with TRBD1. Input material: peripheral blood. For the CDR3, the DNA is TGTGCCAGTAGTACCAGAAGGGACAGGAAAATTAACTATGGCTACACCTTC. This sequence encodes CASSTRRDRKINYGYTF.